The 21 T cell receptor beta chains below come from one sample, sequenced in a study of T cell repertoires in cytomegalovirus infection. TCRdb fed the reads into MiXCR, producing one record per CDR3 protein. The sample lists about 700,000 distinct CDR3 sequences, around a third seen once, with around a sixth in the top ten. Their cognate antigens are unknown. Sequenced here: cultured PBMCs, sampled from culture after CMV antigen stimulation. These receptors originate from a human donor in good health (CMV status not recorded). Some clones in this sample may be carry-over from other donors' samples.

The CDR3 bases are TGCGCCAGCAGCCGGGCGACTAGCGGGGGTGGTGAGCAGTTCTTC. Protein: CASSRATSGGGEQFF. This chain links TRBV4-1 with TRBJ2-1; 12 nucleotides match TRBD2. V shed 4 bases, J shed 9 bases, and the junction held 7 bases outside the gene matches. The CDR3 is made up of 15 amino acids. Per the germline V gene, CDR1 is MGHRA and CDR2 is YSYEKL.

This clonotype was recorded many times. J is TRBJ2-5 and V is TRBV7-7; a weak D match, TRBD2 (6 bases). The CDR3 totals 15 residues. V was cut by 3 bases and J by 5 bases, with 16 bases left in between. CDR1 and CDR2 (germline): SSHAT, FNYEAQ (reference sequence). CDR3 nucleotides: TGTGCCAGCAGCTTTAGGGACTCCGCCCAGGAGACCCAGTACTTC. Its translation is CASSFRDSAQETQYF.

For this clonotype: One junction end disagrees with the germline gene, perhaps due to a read error. The genes are TRBV20-1 and TRBJ2-5, with 12 bases identical to TRBD2. Germline V gene data show CDR1 as DFQATT and CDR2 as SNEGSKA (reference sequence). The CDR3 has 11 amino acids. DNA of the CDR3: TGCAGTGCTAGTCCACTAGCGGGGGGCGGATTC. It is translated as CSASPLAGGGF.

This clonotype was picked up one time. The rearrangement joins TRBV20-1 to TRBJ2-7; D unresolved. Germline CDR1 reads DFQATT; CDR2 reads SNEGSKA (reference sequence). Deletions cut 6 bases from V and 1 base from J, with 10 bases between. The CDR3 length is 12 residues. CDR3 sequence reads: CSAEHGSYEQYF. The DNA for the CDR3 is TGCAGTGCCGAGCATGGATCCTACGAGCAGTACTTC.

This clonotype was counted between two and nine times. This chain uses TRBV6-1 with TRBJ1-1; a weak D match, TRBD1 (5 bases). This CDR3 region has 13 residues. Trimming left V 5 bases short and J 4 bases short, with 11 bases between. The germline V gene encodes CDR1 MNHNS and CDR2 SASEGT. The chain's CDR3 is CASSLRGTTEAFF. In DNA, the CDR3 is TGTGCCAGCAGTCTAAGGGGTACCACTGAAGCTTTCTTT.

At least ten counts were recorded for this clonotype. The chain carries TRBV7-2 and TRBJ1-4, with TRBD1 matching 8 bases. Germline V gives CDR1 SGHTA, CDR2 FQGNSA. CDR3 size: 16 residues. Trimming cost V 1 base and J 3 bases; bases outside gene matches: 4. CDR3 residues: CASSLGPTGANEKLFF. The CDR3 nucleotides read TGTGCCAGCAGCTTAGGACCGACAGGGGCTAATGAAAAACTGTTTTTT.

This clonotype occurred a few times. The chain couples TRBV4-1 to TRBJ1-5, with no clear D. CDR1 and CDR2 (germline): MGHRA, YSYEKL. The CDR3 has 16 residues. The V gene lost 1 base and the J gene lost 1 base, with 11 bases spanning the gap. The CDR3 region has the DNA TGCGCCAGCAGCCAAGGAGGGCTCGCAAGCAATCAGCCCCAGCATTTT. Its translation: CASSQGGLASNQPQHF.

The genes are TRBV6-1 and TRBJ2-2; weak D call: TRBD2 (6 bases). The germline CDR1 and CDR2 sequences are MNHNS and SASEGT. This CDR3 has 16 residues. Trimming removed 6 bases from V and 3 bases from J, with 17 bases in between. CDR3 loop: CASRGEDGLDTGELFF. CDR3 DNA sequence: TGTGCCAGCAGGGGGGAGGACGGTTTGGACACCGGGGAGCTGTTTTTT.

This clonotype came up a few times. This chain joins TRBV7-6 and TRBJ2-7, with D uncertain. V was trimmed by 4 bases and J by 3 bases, leaving 10 bases between them. This CDR3 is built from 13 residues. Germline assignment: CDR1 SGHVS and CDR2 FNYEAQ. This CDR3 reads CASSSRENYEQYF. The DNA of the CDR3 is TGTGCCAGCAGCTCTAGGGAAAACTACGAGCAGTACTTC.

The CDR3 DNA reads TGCAGCGTTGACAGGGATTCTTTTGGCACTGAAGCTTTCTTT. Its protein is CSVDRDSFGTEAFF. The chain recombines TRBV29-1 with TRBJ1-1; tentative D call: TRBD1 (5 bases). There are 14 residues in the CDR3. Germline V gene data show CDR1 as SQVTM and CDR2 as ANQGSEA. V gave up 3 bases and J gave up 4 bases, with 15 bases separating them. The whole variable domain, filled in from reference TRBV29-1 and TRBJ1-1, reads SAVISQKPSRDICQRGTSLTIQCQVDSQVTMMFWYRQQPGQSLTLIATANQGSEATYESGFVIDKFPISRPNLTFSTLTVSNMSPEDSSIYLCSVDRDSFGTEAFFGQGTRLTVV.

V usage is TRBV7-8 and J usage is TRBJ2-7; D is possibly TRBD1 (5 bases). Germline V CDR1 and CDR2: SGHVS, FQNEAQ. This CDR3 is built from 15 residues. Trimming left V 4 bases short and J 0 bases short, with 13 bases between. The CDR3 sequence is CASSSARQLSYEQYF. CDR3 sequence (DNA): TGTGCCAGCAGCTCGGCCCGACAGCTCTCCTACGAGCAGTACTTC.

V usage is TRBV20-1 and J usage is TRBJ2-3; 7 nucleotides line up with TRBD1. CDR1 and CDR2 (germline): DFQATT, SNEGSKA (reference sequence). The CDR3 sequence is 15 residues long. V was pared by 6 bases and J by 2 bases, with 11 bases of the junction left unmatched. CDR3 nucleotides: TGCAGTGCCCAGGGGGACATAACTCACACAGATACGCAGTATTTT. It is translated as CSAQGDITHTDTQYF.

V is TRBV20-1 and J is TRBJ2-3; 8 bases map to TRBD2. Germline V gene sequence: CDR1 DFQATT, CDR2 SNEGSKA (reference sequence). This CDR3 contains 13 residues. V lost 6 bases to trimming and J lost 3 bases; unmatched junction nucleotides: 5. CDR3 protein: CSAVRGRTDTQYF. The CDR3 nucleotides read TGCAGTGCCGTCCGCGGGAGGACAGATACGCAGTATTTT.

In its sample, this clonotype was seen once. V and J are TRBV20-1 and TRBJ1-6; D gene uncertain. Germline lookup yields CDR1 DFQATT and CDR2 SNEGSKA (reference sequence). Trimming took off 0 bases at V and 0 bases at J, with 9 bases between the two ends. The CDR3 spans 16 residues. The CDR3 DNA sequence: TGCAGTGCTAGAGATCCACGGAGCTCCTATAATTCACCCCTCCACTTT. Translating it yields CSARDPRSSYNSPLHF.

The chain employs TRBV20-1 and TRBJ2-1; D uncertain. This CDR3 comprises 13 residues. The V end lost 7 bases, the J end lost 2 bases, and 12 bases lay between the germline ends. CDR1 is DFQATT, CDR2 SNEGSKA, per germline (reference sequence). In DNA, the CDR3 is TGCAGTGGATTAACGCAGACCTACAATGAGCAGTTCTTC. It is translated as CSGLTQTYNEQFF.

The chain recombines TRBV5-1 with TRBJ2-7, with 15 positions matching TRBD2. CDR1 is SGHRS, CDR2 YFSETQ, per germline. This CDR3 is built from 16 residues. V trimming: 2 bases; J trimming: 5 bases; junction bases outside the gene matches: 5. The CDR3 spells CASSFGLAGGPHEQYF. The CDR3 bases are TGCGCCAGCAGCTTCGGACTAGCGGGAGGGCCCCACGAGCAGTACTTC.

This rearrangement joins TRBV3-1 to TRBJ1-2; 7 nucleotides line up with TRBD1. The J segment lost 7 bases and the V segment lost 1 base, leaving 9 bases of the junction unmatched. There are 15 residues in the CDR3. Germline V lookup: CDR1 LGHDT, CDR2 YNNKEL (reference sequence). The CDR3: CASSQAGQRTIGYTF. The CDR3 nucleotides are TGTGCCAGCAGCCAAGCGGGACAGCGAACTATTGGCTACACCTTC.

This clonotype was counted a single time. V and J are TRBV5-4 and TRBJ1-4; no clear D. The germline V gene encodes CDR1 SGHNT and CDR2 YYREEE (reference sequence). The CDR3 is 15 amino acids. V was clipped by 0 bases and J by 8 bases, with 14 bases between them. CDR3 DNA: TGTGCCAGCAGCTTGGTCGGCCAATCCCGGGAAAAACTGTTTTTT. Translating it yields CASSLVGQSREKLFF.

This rearrangement joins TRBV28 to TRBJ2-7, with 7 bases fitting TRBD1. Germline trimming cut 6 bases from V and 3 bases from J; bases unmatched to any gene: 8. The length of the CDR3 is 14 residues. Germline V gene sequence: CDR1 MDHEN, CDR2 SYDVKM. CDR3 DNA sequence: TGTGCCAGCAGCCTCCCCCGACAGGGCTACGAGCAGTACTTC. Translating gives CASSLPRQGYEQYF.

The gene calls are TRBV6-1 and TRBJ2-1, with 7 bases matching TRBD2. The junction had 7 bases not matched to a gene; V was cut back by 6 bases and J by 2 bases. Germline V gene data show CDR1 as MNHNS and CDR2 as SASEGT. This CDR3 contains 15 residues. The CDR3 bases are TGTGCCAGCAGATTCGGGGGGAGACCCTACAATGAGCAGTTCTTC. Its translation is CASRFGGRPYNEQFF.

V usage is TRBV19 and J usage is TRBJ1-5; D gene ambiguous. The length of the CDR3 is 14 residues. Germline loops: CDR1 LNHDA, CDR2 SQIVND (reference sequence). V was clipped by 0 bases and J by 3 bases, with 6 bases between them. CDR3 region: CASSIDRTNQPQHF. As DNA, the CDR3 is TGTGCCAGTAGTATAGACAGGACCAATCAGCCCCAGCATTTT.